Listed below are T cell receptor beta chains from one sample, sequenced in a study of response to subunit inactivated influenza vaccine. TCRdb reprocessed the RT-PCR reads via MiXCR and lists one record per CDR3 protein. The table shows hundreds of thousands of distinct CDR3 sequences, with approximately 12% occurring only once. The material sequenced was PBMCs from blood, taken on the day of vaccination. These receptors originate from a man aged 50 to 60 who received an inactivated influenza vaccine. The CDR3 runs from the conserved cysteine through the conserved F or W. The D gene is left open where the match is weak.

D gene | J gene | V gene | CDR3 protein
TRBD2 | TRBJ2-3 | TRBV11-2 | CASSFTSSGDLSTDTQYF
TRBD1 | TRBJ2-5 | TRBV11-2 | CASSLVDRGRGETQYF
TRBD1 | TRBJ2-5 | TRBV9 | CASSVEGQLQETQYF
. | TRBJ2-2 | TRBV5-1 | CASSVDRLGTGELFF
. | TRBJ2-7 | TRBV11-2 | CASSLESYEQYF
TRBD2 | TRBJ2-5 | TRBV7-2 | CASSLGRGGLETQYF
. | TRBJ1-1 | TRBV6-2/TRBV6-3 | CASSKNRDWNTEAFF
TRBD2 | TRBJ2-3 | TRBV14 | CASRPAGGPGKPSTDTQYF
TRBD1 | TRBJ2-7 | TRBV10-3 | CAIKVFRDRSSYEQYF
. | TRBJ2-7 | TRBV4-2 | CASSVSGYEQYF
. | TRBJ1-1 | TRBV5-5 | CATQLDMNTEAFF
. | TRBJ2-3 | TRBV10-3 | CAISADSSSAQYF
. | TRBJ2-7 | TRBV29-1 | CSVRRSGLYEQYF
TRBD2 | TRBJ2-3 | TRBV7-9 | CASSSELAGVATDTQYF
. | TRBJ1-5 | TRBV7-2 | CASSLMDGYQPQHF
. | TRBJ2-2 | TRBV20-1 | CSAKEWAANTGELFF